These 23 T cell receptor beta chains came from one sample sequenced in a study of molecular identifiers for immune sequencing clone quantification. TCRdb reprocessed the PCR reads with MiXCR, giving one entry per CDR3 protein. The sample lists 490,000 or so distinct CDR3 sequences, around 23% occurring once. Sequenced sample: naive CD8+ T cells from blood, with Jurkat cell RNA spiked in. The subset denotes: FACS-sorted CD8+CD4-CCR7+CD45RA+ naive T cells. All receptors come from a human donor in good health. Some libraries in this study had Jurkat cell RNA spiked in.

The chain is built from TRBV12-5 and TRBJ1-3; D unresolved. Germline V gene lookup returns CDR1 LGHNT and CDR2 FRNRAP. CDR3 length: 14 amino acids. The V gene lost 7 bases and the J gene lost 0 bases, with 10 bases spanning the gap. The CDR3, as DNA: TGTGCTAGTGCGGATGGGATCTCTGGAAACACCATATATTTT. This sequence encodes CASADGISGNTIYF.

The chain employs TRBV19 and TRBJ1-3; D ambiguous. This CDR3 region has 15 residues. Trimming cost V 3 bases and J 0 bases, with 9 bases left between them. Per germline, CDR1 LNHDA and CDR2 SQIVND (reference sequence). CDR3 nucleotide sequence: TGTGCCAGTAGTATGACACCTAGCTCTGGAAACACCATATATTTT. Translated, it gives CASSMTPSSGNTIYF.

With regard to this clonotype: A single base separates this from a much larger clone, so it may be a read error. This chain connects TRBV9 to TRBJ2-3; D is perhaps TRBD1 (5 bases). This CDR3 is built from 13 residues. Germline V lookup: CDR1 SGDLS, CDR2 YYNGEE. This CDR3 is CASSAYYTGTQYF. The CDR3 DNA reads TGTGCCAGCAGCGCCTACTACACAGGTACGCAGTATTTT.

This clonotype has ten or more counts. The chain carries TRBV7-2 and TRBJ2-5, with D perhaps matching TRBD2 (5 bases). The V end was cut by 1 base, the J end by 0 bases, with 6 bases between. Looked up from germline, CDR1 is SGHTA and CDR2 is FQGNSA. CDR3 length equals 14 residues. CDR3 loop: CASSLGEYQETQYF. The CDR3 DNA sequence: TGTGCCAGCAGCTTAGGGGAGTACCAAGAGACCCAGTACTTC.

This clonotype was picked up a small number of times. The chain links TRBV7-9 to TRBJ2-3; 8 nucleotides agree with TRBD2. This CDR3 contains 22 residues. Germline V CDR1 and CDR2: SEHNR, FQNEAQ (reference sequence). Losses at the gene ends were 1 base for V and 4 bases for J; bases not matched to a gene: 25. CDR3 residues: CASSLEPGELRGRPKGADTQYF. CDR3 nucleotides: TGTGCCAGCAGCTTAGAGCCCGGCGAGTTGCGCGGGAGGCCCAAGGGGGCAGATACGCAGTATTTT.

The CDR3 spells CASSPSGRFEQYF. The DNA of the CDR3 is TGTGCCAGCTCGCCTAGCGGTCGCTTCGAGCAGTACTTC. The chain combines TRBV27 with TRBJ2-7, with 7 bases matching TRBD2. The trim removed 8 bases at V and 6 bases at J, leaving 10 bases unmatched. Germline V gene lookup returns CDR1 MNHEY and CDR2 SMNVEV (reference sequence). CDR3 size: 13 residues.

The chain recombines TRBV29-1 with TRBJ2-5, with D hard to call. Per germline, CDR1 SQVTM and CDR2 ANQGSEA. Deletions cut 2 bases from V and 3 bases from J, with 7 bases between. CDR3 length: 12 residues. CDR3 DNA: TGCAGCGTTGAAAGGACGGAAGAGACCCAGTACTTC. This codes for CSVERTEETQYF.

The rearrangement links TRBV5-1 to TRBJ2-5; 9 bases are shared with TRBD1. This CDR3 is 13 amino acids long. V trimming: 5 bases; J trimming: 4 bases; junction bases outside the gene matches: 3. CDR1 SGHRS and CDR2 YFSETQ come from the germline V gene. The CDR3 spells CASRQTGGETQYF. The CDR3 DNA reads TGCGCCAGCAGACAGACAGGGGGAGAGACCCAGTACTTC.

Only a few counts were recorded for this clonotype. The chain is built from TRBV27 and TRBJ2-7, with D uncertain. CDR3 size: 13 residues. Trimming took off 0 bases at V and 6 bases at J, with 9 bases between the two ends. Germline CDR1 reads MNHEY; CDR2 reads SMNVEV (reference sequence). CDR3 coding DNA: TGTGCCAGCAGTTTATCTATCATCTCCGAGCAGTACTTC. This encodes CASSLSIISEQYF.

The rearrangement links TRBV21-1 to TRBJ2-3. TRBV21-1 is listed as a pseudogene. CDR3 length: 13 amino acids. The CDR3 DNA follows: TGTGCCAGCAGCAAAAAGGACACAGATACGCAGTATTTT. It translates to CASSKKDTDTQYF.

The chain uses TRBV7-9 and TRBJ2-2; D may be TRBD2 (6 bases). CDR3 size: 17 residues. The V gene's germline CDR1 is SEHNR and CDR2 FQNEAQ (reference sequence). V was cut by 3 bases and J by 3 bases, with 17 bases left in between. In DNA, the CDR3 is TGTGCCAGCAGCTTCCCCCTGACGGGAGTGGACACCGGGGAGCTGTTTTTT. This translates into CASSFPLTGVDTGELFF.

A few counts support this clonotype. CDR3 in amino acids: CASSTGTLNTGELFF. CDR3 in DNA: TGTGCCAGCAGCACAGGGACACTGAACACCGGGGAGCTGTTTTTT. The rearrangement links TRBV6-8 to TRBJ2-2; tentative D call: TRBD1 (6 bases). Trimming took off 6 bases at V and 1 base at J, with 12 bases between the two ends. CDR3 length: 15 amino acids. Germline loops: CDR1 MNHGY, CDR2 SAAAGT.

There are many counts of this clonotype. The chain links TRBV7-9 to TRBJ2-3; the match to TRBD2 covers 7 bases. This CDR3 comprises 15 residues. J was trimmed by 5 bases and V by 5 bases; bases with no gene match: 10. CDR1 and CDR2 from the germline V gene are SEHNR and FQNEAQ (reference sequence). The CDR3 bases are TGTGCCAGCAGCCTACTGGCGGGAGTACAAGATACGCAGTATTTT. Encoded protein: CASSLLAGVQDTQYF.

The gene calls are TRBV3-1 and TRBJ1-1; 7 nucleotides match TRBD1. V shed 0 bases, J shed 7 bases, and the junction held 17 bases outside the gene matches. Per germline, CDR1 LGHDT and CDR2 YNNKEL (reference sequence). The CDR3 extends over 18 amino acids. CDR3: CASSQESEWGGGGIEAFF. The CDR3, as DNA: TGTGCCAGCAGCCAAGAATCGGAATGGGGAGGGGGCGGTATTGAAGCTTTCTTT.

This chain joins TRBV12-3 or TRBV12-4 and TRBJ2-1; D perhaps matches TRBD2 (7 bases). Trimming pared 2 bases from V and 10 bases from J, leaving 24 bases between. The CDR3 totals 17 residues. CDR3 nucleotide sequence: TGTGCCAGCAGTTTATTTCTTACGGGGGGATCCGACAGGGAGCAGTTCTTC. Translating gives CASSLFLTGGSDREQFF.

This clonotype was seen ten or more times. The chain recombines TRBV6-5 with TRBJ1-1; tentatively, D is TRBD1 (6 bases). Trimming removed 2 bases at V and 2 bases at J, with 9 bases between. This CDR3 has 14 residues. Germline V CDR1 and CDR2: MNHEY, SVGAGI. The CDR3 protein is CASSYMDRNTEAFF. Written as DNA, the CDR3 is TGTGCCAGCAGTTACATGGACAGAAACACTGAAGCTTTCTTT.

This clonotype came up many times. The chain couples TRBV7-2 to TRBJ2-1, with TRBD1 identical over 7 bases. CDR3 length equals 15 residues. Looked up from germline, CDR1 is SGHTA and CDR2 is FQGNSA. J lost 0 bases, V lost 5 bases, and 4 bases had no gene match. This CDR3 reads CASSLGTASYNEQFF. The CDR3 bases are TGTGCCAGCAGCCTAGGGACAGCCTCCTACAATGAGCAGTTCTTC.

This sequence joins TRBV6-2 or TRBV6-3 and TRBJ2-7; TRBD2 agrees at 8 bases. Per germline, CDR1 MNHEY and CDR2 SVGEGT. The CDR3 sequence is 15 residues long. The junction had 10 bases not matched to a gene; V was cut back by 7 bases and J by 2 bases. CDR3 DNA: TGTGCCAGCACCACCGGACTAGCTCTTCCCTACGAGCAGTACTTC. Translation: CASTTGLALPYEQYF.

Many counts were recorded for this clonotype. CDR3 DNA sequence: TGCAGCGGACTAGCGCAGGGTACTGGAACCTACGAGCAGTACTTC. It encodes CSGLAQGTGTYEQYF. V and J are TRBV29-1 and TRBJ2-7; TRBD2 matches 8 bases. The CDR3 has 15 amino acids. Germline lookup yields CDR1 SQVTM and CDR2 ANQGSEA. The junction had 13 bases not matched to a gene; V was cut back by 7 bases and J by 2 bases.

The V and J genes are TRBV4-2 and TRBJ1-6; D ambiguous. The germline V gene encodes CDR1 LGHNA and CDR2 YNFKEQ. The V end lost 0 bases, the J end lost 6 bases, and 12 bases lay between the germline ends. The length of the CDR3 is 16 residues. The CDR3 sequence is CASSQDRSSLNSPLHF. The CDR3 region has the DNA TGTGCCAGCAGCCAAGACAGATCATCTCTTAATTCACCCCTCCACTTT.

J is TRBJ2-3 and V is TRBV24-1, with D uncertain. Germline CDR1 is KGHDR and CDR2 is SFDVKD. The CDR3 spans 16 residues. V was shortened by 4 bases and J by 0 bases, with 13 bases between the two germline ends. This chain's CDR3 is CATSEFGSTSTDTQYF. CDR3 bases: TGTGCCACCAGTGAATTCGGTTCTACTAGCACAGATACGCAGTATTTT.

This clonotype was recorded a few times. The J gene is TRBJ1-5, the V gene TRBV5-6; TRBD1 matches at 10 bases. This CDR3 has 15 amino acids. V lost 2 bases, J lost 6 bases, and 5 bases stayed unmatched. Germline values: CDR1 SGHDT, CDR2 YYEEEE. The CDR3 nucleotides are TGTGCCAGCAGCTTTGGGACAGGGGTGGGTCAGCCCCAGCATTTT. This translates into CASSFGTGVGQPQHF.

This clonotype was seen more than once but under ten times. The rearrangement joins TRBV12-3 or TRBV12-4 to TRBJ2-3; 10 bases map to TRBD2. The CDR3 covers 18 residues. V was pared by 6 bases and J by 2 bases, with 14 bases of the junction left unmatched. The CDR3, as DNA: TGTGCCAGCAGAACCCGCCGACTAGCGGGTAAAATCACAGATACGCAGTATTTT. This gives the protein CASRTRRLAGKITDTQYF.